By sample share, the clone carrying this T cell receptor (beta chain) is large. Its antigen is currently unknown. This record belongs to a study of T cell repertoires in aging, cancer and after chemotherapy. Germline CDR1 and CDR2: GTSNPN and SVGIG (reference sequence). V shed 4 bases and J 7 bases; nucleotides not matched to a gene: 6. This CDR3 region has 12 residues. Rearranged V-D-J TRB sequences were amplified with a mixed TRB-A/B primer pool. TCRdb ran MiXCR on the multiplex PCR reads and lists one entry per CDR3 protein. The sample includes some 820 distinct CDR3 sequences, more than 20% of them seen just once. Study-level points and caveats: Immunological memory after chemotherapy cannot be judged from the repertoire data. Rebound thymic output was suggested by rising median generation probability during chemotherapy in each cancer cohort. Age-matched healthy donors had significantly more diverse, less clonal blood TCR repertoires than untreated cancer patients.

Peripheral blood genomic DNA, not sorted cells or RNA, was the template. The sample consisted of blood. The chain carries TRBV30 and TRBJ1-2, with 7 nucleotides matching TRBD1. The receptor comes from a human donor with a blood cancer. CDR3 in DNA: TGTGCCTGGACCAAAGACAGGGCTGGCTACACCTTC. This sequence encodes CAWTKDRAGYTF.